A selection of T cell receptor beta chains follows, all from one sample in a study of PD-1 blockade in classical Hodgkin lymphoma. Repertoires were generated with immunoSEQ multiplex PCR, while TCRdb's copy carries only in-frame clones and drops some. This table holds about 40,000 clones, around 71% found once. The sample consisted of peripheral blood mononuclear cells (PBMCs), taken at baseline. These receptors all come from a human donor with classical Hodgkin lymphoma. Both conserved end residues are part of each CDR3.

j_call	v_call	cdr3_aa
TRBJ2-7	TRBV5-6	CASSNEPNSYEQYF
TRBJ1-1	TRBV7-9	CASSPYLGLNTEAFF
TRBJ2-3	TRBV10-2	CASAWTGSTDTQYF
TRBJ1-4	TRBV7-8	CASSLDAWGALGVNEKLFF
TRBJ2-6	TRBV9	CASSVDSGGWGSGANVLTF
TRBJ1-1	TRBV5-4	CASSVSNTEAFF
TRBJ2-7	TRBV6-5	CASSYDGAISSYEQYF
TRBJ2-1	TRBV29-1	CSVDQGRAGEQFF
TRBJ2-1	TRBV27	CASSFAGNEQFF
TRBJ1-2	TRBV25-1	CASSPPGAPGVGYTF
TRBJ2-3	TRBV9	CASSVVSTDTQYF
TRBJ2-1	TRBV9	CASSKAGGRQINEQFF
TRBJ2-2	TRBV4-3	CASSLGTGQNTGELFF
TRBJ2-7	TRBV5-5	CASSLEGDYEQYF
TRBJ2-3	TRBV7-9	CASSLASAREFTDTQYF
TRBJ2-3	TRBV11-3	CASSSRFIQGSTDTQYF
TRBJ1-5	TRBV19	CASSIIAHRERHQPQHF
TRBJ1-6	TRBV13	CASSSTGANSPLHF
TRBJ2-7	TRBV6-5	CASIGGGSSYEQYF
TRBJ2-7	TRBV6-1	CASSNSYEQYF
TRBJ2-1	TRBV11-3	CASSFQTSQYNEQFF
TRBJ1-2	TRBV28	CASSLWSLPSNYGYTF
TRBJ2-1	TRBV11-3	CASSLDHQGSSAYNEQFF
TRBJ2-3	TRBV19	CASSIGPGLLTDTQYF
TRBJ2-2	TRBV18	CASFGQGGTGELFF
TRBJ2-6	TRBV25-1	CASSYSGANVLTF
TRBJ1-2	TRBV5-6	CASSSGQANYGYTF
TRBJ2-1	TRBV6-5	CASSYFLGLAGHEQFF
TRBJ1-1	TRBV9	CASSVGGAVGTEAFF
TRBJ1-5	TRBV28	CASSQGVNSNQPQHF
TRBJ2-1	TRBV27	CASSFRARSSYNEQFF
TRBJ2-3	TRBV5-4	CASSLDSGMTDTQYF
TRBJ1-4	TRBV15	CATSSRQGGVGEKLFF
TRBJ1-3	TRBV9	CASSVDRGMVDTIYF
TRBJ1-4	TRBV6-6	CASRPAGTENEKLFF
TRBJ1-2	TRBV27	CASSLSPPALRSYGYTF
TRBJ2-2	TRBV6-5	CASSLTPQNTGELFF
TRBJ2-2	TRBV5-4	CASSQALNTGELFF
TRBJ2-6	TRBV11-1	CASSLQGTGVYGANVLTF
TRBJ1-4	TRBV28	CASSSYEGEAGFNEKLFF
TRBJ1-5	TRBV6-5	CARLTGGSGQPQHF
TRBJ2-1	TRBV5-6	CASSLGLVNEQFF
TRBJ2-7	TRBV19	CASSIDGTGLYEQYF
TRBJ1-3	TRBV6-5	CASSYGRNSGNTIYF
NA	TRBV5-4	CASSSGTYSYEQYF
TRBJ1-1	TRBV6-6	CASSYRPGETEAFF
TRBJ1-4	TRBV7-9	CASSLDGNEKLFF
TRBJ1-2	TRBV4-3	CASSQGWGATYGYTF
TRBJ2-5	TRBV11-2	CASSRGGEQETQYF
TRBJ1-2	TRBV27	CASSPFDRTYGYTF
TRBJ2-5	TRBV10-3	CAANRDNEETQYF
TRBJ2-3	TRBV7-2	CASSLGDGGTSGSTDTQYF
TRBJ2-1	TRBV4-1	CASSQDLYSVEGDEQFF
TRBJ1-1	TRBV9	CASSVNMGKTEAFF
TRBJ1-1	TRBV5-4	CASSEWGSGTEAFF